The present entry profiles one T cell receptor beta chain with its context. This clonotype was seen at least ten times. Which antigen it targets is not known. No per-base quality is available; no much larger clone lies one base away. Systemically healthy Caucasian individuals from Russia, some 36 in total and aged about 6 to 95 years, were included as donors. Around 10 milliliters of peripheral blood were drawn from each donor into EDTA-treated Vacutainer tubes. Ficoll-Paque density-gradient centrifugation was used to isolate PBMCs, with at least 6.5 million per sample. Total RNA, at least 6 micrograms per sample, was extracted from PBMCs with Trizol reagent. The percentages of naive CD45RAhigh/CD27high T cells were determined by flow cytometry on a PBMC aliquot from every donor. The data stem from a study of blood T cells in healthy people across ages (dated by TCRdb to 2013 to 2016). A note on the overall study: In model experiments, template switching captured about one uniquely barcoded TCR beta cDNA molecule for every two T cells. Four age groups were formed from the donors: young (average roughly 15 years), middle-aged (around 40), aged (62) and long-lived (more than 75). To avoid experimental bias, donors of different ages were spread randomly across the sequencing lanes. To track age-related changes in TCR beta repertoire diversity, the study relied on deep sequencing normalized with unique cDNA molecular identifiers. The study analyzed two additional independent replicas of 1 million unique cDNA reads from the same blood draw for two donors, one aged 18 to 30 and one aged 80 or older. General findings and caveats noted by the study authors: Because donor CMV infection status was unknown, age-related changes in expanded clonotypes were potentially confounded. Estimates of total diversity from one million sequenced T cells were regarded as lower bounds and underestimates. As age increased, observed TCR beta diversity per million T cells dropped in a roughly linear way, and a significant reduction was already evident by age about 36. There was a strong correlation between observed TCR beta diversity and the percentage of naive T cells measured by flow cytometry. Bulk unsorted PBMC profiling prevented conclusive comparison of naive and antigen-experienced compartments. The long-lived group showed more naive CD4+ T cells, fewer expanded clones and increased TCR diversity than the aged group, suggesting age selection.

Here V drops 3 bases and J drops 5 bases, and the junction holds 9 bases not matched to any gene. CDR1 and CDR2 were assigned from the germline V gene as SGHDT and YYEEEE. The cysteine opens and the phenylalanine closes a CDR3 of 15 amino acids. The sequence is cut down to CDR3 DNA, 45 bases in frame from base 1. Libraries were built with 5' RACE. The sequencer was an Illumina HiSeq 2500. A second PCR of roughly 6 to 11 cycles was performed with a sample-barcoded 5' primer and a J-beta primer mix. A template-switch 5' adaptor carrying 12 random nucleotides introduced a unique molecular identifier onto each TCR beta cDNA molecule. At least 2.5 million CDR3-containing paired-end reads were obtained from each sample. All of the RNA was converted into first-strand cDNA using the Mint cDNA synthesis kit, with a TRBC-specific oligonucleotide serving as the primer. All cDNA was treated with uracil-DNA glycosylase and then went through a first 18-cycle PCR with the universal primers M1SS and BC2_uni_R. The paper's data handling went like this. For normalization, 1 million high-quality reads were randomly selected from each sample, with every read carrying a distinct molecular identifier. Instead of being binned into consensus sequences, reads with shared molecular identifiers were discarded. CDR3 identification, clonotype clustering and error correction used MiTCR with a Q25 quality threshold and the strictest error-elimination algorithm. Lower-bound total TCR beta diversity was estimated with a nonparametric unseen species model using Euler transformation. TCRdb took the public reads, trimmed them with fastp at Q25, ran MiXCR for clone calling and kept in-frame beta chains. Here each entry gathers all rows of one CDR3 protein and keeps the most common genes and DNA. These V and J calls derive from TCRdb rather than the authors' analysis. The sample profile shows about 640,000 distinct CDR3 sequences; roughly 31% of them were found once. The top ten clonotypes cover less than 20% of the sample.

This clonotype originated in a woman of 80 years or more in good health. Source material: blood. The chain is encoded by TRBV5-6 joined to TRBJ2-5, with 8 junctional bases fitting TRBD1. The nucleotide sequence is TGTGCCAGCAGCTGGACAGGGCTTGATTTGGAGACCCAGTACTTC. It translates to CASSWTGLDLETQYF. With the rest looked up from the reference TRBV5-6 and TRBJ2-5 genes rather than sequenced, the full variable domain is DAGVTQSPTHLIKTRGQQVTLRCSPKSGHDTVSWYQQALGQGPQFIFQYYEEEERQRGNFPDRFSGHQFPNYSSELNVNALLLGDSALYLCASSWTGLDLETQYFGPGTRLLVL.